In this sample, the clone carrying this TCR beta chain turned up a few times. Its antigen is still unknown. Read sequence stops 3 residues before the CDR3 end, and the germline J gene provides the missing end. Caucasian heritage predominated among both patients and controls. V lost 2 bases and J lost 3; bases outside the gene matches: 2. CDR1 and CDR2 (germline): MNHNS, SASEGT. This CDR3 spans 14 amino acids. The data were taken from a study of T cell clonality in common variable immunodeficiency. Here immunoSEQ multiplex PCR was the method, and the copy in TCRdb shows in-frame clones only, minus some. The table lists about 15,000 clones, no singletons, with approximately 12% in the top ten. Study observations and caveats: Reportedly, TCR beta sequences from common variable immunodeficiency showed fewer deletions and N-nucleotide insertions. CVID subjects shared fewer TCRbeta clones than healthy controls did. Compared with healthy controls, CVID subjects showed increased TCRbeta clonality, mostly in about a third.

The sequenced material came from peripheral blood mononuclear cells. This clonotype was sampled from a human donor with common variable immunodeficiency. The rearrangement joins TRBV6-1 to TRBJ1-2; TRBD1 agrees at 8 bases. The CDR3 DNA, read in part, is TGTGCCAGCAGTGAACGGACAGGGCACTATGGC. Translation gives CASSERTGHYG. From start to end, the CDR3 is CASSERTGHYGYTF.